The 10 T cell receptor beta chains below come from one sample, sequenced in a study of shared clonotypes between healthy human individuals. Terminally differentiated effector memory CD45RA+ cells were excluded by CCR7 positive selection of CD45RO-negative cells. Sequencing was performed with immunoSEQ multiplex PCR; in TCRdb, only in-frame clones are kept and a portion is missing. The profile shows some 2 million clones, approximately 95% of them singletons. Source material: naive CD8+ T cells sorted from blood. The receptors originated from a man younger than 35 in good health.

This clone was seen a single time. CDR3 bases: TGCGCCAGCAGCCAAGGGGTAGCGGGAGAGGAATACAATGAGCAGTTCTTC. Amino acids: CASSQGVAGEEYNEQFF. The rearrangement uses TRBV4-3 and TRBJ2-1; 9 bases are shared with TRBD2. The germline V gene has CDR1 LGHNA and CDR2 YSLEER. The trim removed 1 base at V and 4 bases at J, leaving 8 bases unmatched. The CDR3 consists of 17 residues.

The chain is built from TRBV27 and TRBJ1-2; maybe TRBD1 (6 bases). V was cut by 10 bases and J by 7 bases, with 22 bases left in between. The CDR3 runs 14 residues. Germline V gene data show CDR1 as MNHEY and CDR2 as SMNVEV (reference sequence). The CDR3 sequence is CATSTSGDEVGYTF. In nucleotides, the CDR3 is TGTGCCACATCGACTTCAGGGGATGAGGTTGGCTACACCTTC.

The chain combines TRBV30 with TRBJ1-2, with 7 bases fitting TRBD1. The trim removed 3 bases at V and 6 bases at J, leaving 13 bases unmatched. The germline V gene has CDR1 GTSNPN and CDR2 SVGIG (reference sequence). The CDR3 is 15 amino acids. CDR3 region: CAWRPTRQGMDGYTF. DNA of the CDR3: TGTGCCTGGAGGCCCACCCGACAGGGAATGGATGGCTACACCTTC.

V and J are TRBV9 and TRBJ1-2, with D possibly matching TRBD1 (5 bases). V was shortened by 1 base and J by 8 bases, with 15 bases between the two germline ends. CDR3 length: 14 amino acids. Germline loops: CDR1 SGDLS, CDR2 YYNGEE. CDR3 DNA sequence: TGTGCCAGCAGCGTAAGCCCGGGGCTGGAGGGCTACACCTTC. It encodes CASSVSPGLEGYTF. Looking up the rest from reference TRBV9 and TRBJ1-2 gives the full variable domain: DSGVTQTPKHLITATGQRVTLRCSPRSGDLSVYWYQQSLDQGLQFLIQYYNGEERAKGNILERFSAQQFPDLHSELNLSSLELGDSALYFCASSVSPGLEGYTFGSGTRLTVV.

The chain links TRBV2 to TRBJ2-7; tentatively, D is TRBD1 or TRBD2 (5 bases each). The CDR3 runs to 14 residues. CDR1 and CDR2 from the germline V gene are SNHLY and FYNNEI. Trimming took 6 bases from V and 6 from J, leaving 18 bases between them. This CDR3 is CASRPTADPSEQYF. In nucleotides, the CDR3 is TGTGCCAGCAGGCCGACAGCGGATCCCTCCGAGCAGTACTTC.

The chain employs TRBV9 and TRBJ1-2; 7 nucleotides match TRBD1. With 3 bases clipped from V and 6 bases from J, the junction kept 11 bases outside the gene matches. Germline CDR1 SGDLS, CDR2 YYNGEE. There are 15 residues in the CDR3. The chain's CDR3 is CASSAFGDSRNGYTF. DNA of the CDR3: TGTGCCAGCAGCGCGTTCGGGGACAGCCGAAATGGCTACACCTTC. Combining the CDR3 with reference TRBV9 and TRBJ1-2 gives the whole variable domain DSGVTQTPKHLITATGQRVTLRCSPRSGDLSVYWYQQSLDQGLQFLIQYYNGEERAKGNILERFSAQQFPDLHSELNLSSLELGDSALYFCASSAFGDSRNGYTFGSGTRLTVV.

The chain uses TRBV4-1 and TRBJ2-5; the D gene is possibly TRBD1 (5 bases). Germline CDR1 MGHRA, CDR2 YSYEKL. Trimming cost V 0 bases and J 1 base, with 9 bases left between them. This CDR3 comprises 15 residues. CDR3 loop: CASSQDRTRQETQYF. The CDR3 DNA follows: TGCGCCAGCAGCCAAGATCGGACACGCCAAGAGACCCAGTACTTC.

About this clone itself: The same CDR3 also results from other DNA sequences found in this sample. The CDR3 region is CASSLRQGDQPQHF. Written as DNA, the CDR3 is TGTGCCAGCAGTTTGAGGCAGGGGGATCAGCCCCAGCATTTT. The V gene is TRBV27, the J gene TRBJ1-5; 7 bases fit TRBD1. Trimming removed 3 bases from V and 5 bases from J; junction bases left unmatched: 4. The CDR3 consists of 14 residues. CDR1 MNHEY and CDR2 SMNVEV come from the germline V gene (reference sequence).

This chain links TRBV30 with TRBJ2-7; possibly TRBD2 for D (5 bases). Trimming left V 0 bases short and J 6 bases short, with 12 bases between. Germline assignment: CDR1 GTSNPN and CDR2 SVGIG (reference sequence). The CDR3 sequence is 13 residues long. CDR3 protein: CAWSVFEGSEQYF. CDR3 nucleotides: TGTGCCTGGAGTGTTTTTGAAGGGAGCGAGCAGTACTTC. Full variable domain (outside the CDR3, taken from reference TRBV30 and TRBJ2-7): SQTIHQWPATLVQPVGSPLSLECTVEGTSNPNLYWYRQAAGRGLQLLFYSVGIGQISSEVPQNLSASRPQDRQFILSSKKLLLSDSGFYLCAWSVFEGSEQYFGPGTRLTVT.

This chain uses TRBV28 with TRBJ2-3; D ambiguous. In germline, CDR1 is MDHEN, CDR2 SYDVKM. This CDR3 spans 15 amino acids. Deletions cut 7 bases from V and 5 bases from J, with 19 bases between. CDR3 coding DNA: TGTGCCAGCACGTTGACATTAGACGTCCTAGATACGCAGTATTTT. This codes for CASTLTLDVLDTQYF.